This is a list of T cell receptor beta chains from one sample in a study of T cell repertoires in breast cancer. TCRdb fed the emulsion pairing reads into MiXCR, producing one record per CDR3 protein. The sample includes about 740 distinct CDR3 sequences, roughly 30% of them seen just once. Sequencing was performed on CD8+ T cells. These receptors originate from a pool of human donors with breast cancer or a healthy control (not recorded which). The CDR3 runs from the conserved cysteine through the conserved F or W. The order of the fields is V gene, D gene, J gene, clone size, CDR3 length, CDR3 DNA, CDR3 protein. D genes are given only for firm matches. Clone size is not always given. Where it is, it says once, few, many or a class for expanded clones.

v_call: TRBV6-8
d_call: TRBD2
j_call: TRBJ2-7
clone_size: few
cdr3_length: 19
cdr3_nt: TGTGCCAGCAGTACCCCACGACTACTAGCGGGGGGGCGGAGGAACGAGCAGTACTTC
cdr3_aa: CASSTPRLLAGGRRNEQYF

v_call: TRBV7-2
d_call: .
j_call: TRBJ1-2
clone_size: many
cdr3_length: 14
cdr3_nt: TGTGCCAGCAGGCGCAGGGGATCTAACTATGGCTACACCTTC
cdr3_aa: CASRRRGSNYGYTF

v_call: TRBV7-3
d_call: .
j_call: TRBJ1-6
clone_size: .
cdr3_length: 13
cdr3_nt: TGTGCCAGCAGTGCGGGAAGGAATGAACCCATCCACTTT
cdr3_aa: CASSAGRNEPIHF

v_call: TRBV4-3
d_call: .
j_call: TRBJ2-1
clone_size: large
cdr3_length: 13
cdr3_nt: TGCGCCAGCAAGGCGGGGCCGTACAATGAGCAGTTCTTC
cdr3_aa: CASKAGPYNEQFF

v_call: TRBV7-6
d_call: .
j_call: TRBJ2-5
clone_size: large
cdr3_length: 12
cdr3_nt: TGTGCCAGCAGCATGACTGGGGAGACCCAGTACTTC
cdr3_aa: CASSMTGETQYF

v_call: TRBV7-2
d_call: .
j_call: TRBJ1-2
clone_size: large
cdr3_length: 13
cdr3_nt: TGTGCCAGCAGCTTAATTAGGATAGGTGGCTACACCTTC
cdr3_aa: CASSLIRIGGYTF

v_call: TRBV7-2
d_call: TRBD2
j_call: TRBJ2-7
clone_size: few
cdr3_length: 14
cdr3_nt: TGTGCCAGCAGCCAAGCGGGCGACGGGAGGAGGCAGTACTTC
cdr3_aa: CASSQAGDGRRQYF

v_call: TRBV7-3
d_call: .
j_call: TRBJ2-1
clone_size: medium-sized
cdr3_length: 16
cdr3_nt: TGTGCCAGCAGCTTCAAAGATCGGGCTGGGGGGAATGAGCAGTTCTTC
cdr3_aa: CASSFKDRAGGNEQFF

v_call: TRBV12-3/TRBV12-4
d_call: .
j_call: TRBJ2-5
clone_size: .
cdr3_length: 13
cdr3_nt: TGTGCCAGCGGTTTCCCGGGGCGTGAGACCCAGTACTTC
cdr3_aa: CASGFPGRETQYF

v_call: TRBV7-2
d_call: .
j_call: TRBJ2-7
clone_size: medium-sized
cdr3_length: 11
cdr3_nt: TGTGCCAGCAGCGATACCGACGAGCAGTACTTC
cdr3_aa: CASSDTDEQYF

v_call: TRBV19
d_call: .
j_call: TRBJ1-2
clone_size: .
cdr3_length: 13
cdr3_nt: TGTGCCAGCAGTTTTCGGCCCCACTATGGTTACACCTTC
cdr3_aa: CASSFRPHYGYTF

v_call: TRBV7-2
d_call: .
j_call: TRBJ2-5
clone_size: .
cdr3_length: 15
cdr3_nt: TGTGCCAGCAGCTTAGCAGAGGGGGGGTGGGGGAAACAGTACTTC
cdr3_aa: CASSLAEGGWGKQYF

v_call: TRBV7-6
d_call: .
j_call: TRBJ2-5
clone_size: once
cdr3_length: 12
cdr3_nt: TGTGCCAGCAGCATGGCGGGGGAGACCCAGTACTTC
cdr3_aa: CASSMAGETQYF

v_call: TRBV7-2
d_call: .
j_call: TRBJ2-3
clone_size: .
cdr3_length: 15
cdr3_nt: TGTGCCAGCAGCTCCAGGATTGGGGGCGGATATACGCAGTATTTT
cdr3_aa: CASSSRIGGGYTQYF

v_call: TRBV6-5
d_call: .
j_call: TRBJ1-5
clone_size: .
cdr3_length: 12
cdr3_nt: TGTGCCAGCACAGGGGGCAATCAGCCCCAGCATTTT
cdr3_aa: CASTGGNQPQHF

v_call: TRBV7-8
d_call: TRBD1
j_call: TRBJ1-2
clone_size: medium-sized
cdr3_length: 13
cdr3_nt: TGTGCCAGCAGCTTAGTAGGGGGCGACGGCTACACCTTC
cdr3_aa: CASSLVGGDGYTF

v_call: TRBV7-8
d_call: .
j_call: TRBJ2-3
clone_size: large
cdr3_length: 14
cdr3_nt: TGTGCCAGCAGCTTTGGCGGGATCACAGATACGCAGTATTTT
cdr3_aa: CASSFGGITDTQYF

v_call: TRBV7-6
d_call: .
j_call: TRBJ2-3
clone_size: medium-sized
cdr3_length: 14
cdr3_nt: TGTGCCAGCAGCACAACTTACAGGGCAGATACGCAGTATTTT
cdr3_aa: CASSTTYRADTQYF